This TCR beta chain was documented in a study of T cell repertoires in cytomegalovirus infection. The wider study: Through public TCR beta signatures, both CMV infection and matching HLA type were indicated.

Via MiXCR, TCRdb re-called the reads, giving one row per CDR3 protein. The profile shows around 770,000 distinct CDR3 sequences, 29% of them singletons. The sample holds many counts of this clonotype. Its target is unknown. The clonotype was recovered from a human donor in good health (CMV status not recorded). Some clones in this sample may be carry-over from other donors' samples. This specimen was cultured CD8+ T cells from PBMCs, taken from culture after CMV antigen stimulation.

The CDR3 reads CASSLGDQETQYF. CDR3 DNA sequence: TGTGCCAGCAGCCTGGGGGACCAAGAGACCCAGTACTTC. The chain carries TRBV7-8 and TRBJ2-5, with D possibly called TRBD1 or TRBD2 (5 bases each). The CDR3 covers 13 residues. V was cut by 5 bases and J by 0 bases, with 7 bases left in between. The germline CDR1 and CDR2 sequences are SGHVS and FQNEAQ. Supplemented by reference TRBV7-8 and TRBJ2-5, the full variable domain reads GAGVSQSPRYKVAKRGQDVALRCDPISGHVSLFWYQQALGQGPEFLTYFQNEAQLDKSGLPSDRFFAERPEGSVSTLKIQRTQQEDSAVYLCASSLGDQETQYFGPGTRLLVL.